The 9 T cell receptor beta chains below come from one sample, sequenced in a study of identical twins. TCRdb recomputed calls from the 5' RACE reads with MiXCR, one row per CDR3 protein. The table shows about 1.7 million distinct CDR3 sequences, with about 32% occurring only once. Sequenced sample: cord blood. The receptors here all came from a newborn girl in good health.

About this clonotype itself: Germline and junction disagree at one end, which may indicate a read error. The V and J genes are TRBV10-3 and TRBJ2-1; weak D call: TRBD1 (7 bases). This CDR3 is built from 15 residues. Germline V gene sequence: CDR1 ENHRY, CDR2 SYGVKD. CDR3 amino acids: CAVRGVRFRNNEQFF. CDR3 coding DNA: TGTGCCGTCAGGGGGGTTAGGTTTCGTAACAATGAGCAGTTCTTC.

The chain combines TRBV28 with TRBJ1-4, with 8 positions matching TRBD1. The junction had 4 bases not matched to a gene; V was cut back by 4 bases and J by 6 bases. The germline V gene encodes CDR1 MDHEN and CDR2 SYDVKM. The CDR3 sequence is 14 residues long. In DNA, the CDR3 is TGTGCCAGCAGTTCAGGGGGCGTCGATGAAAAACTGTTTTTT. Translation gives CASSSGGVDEKLFF.

The chain is built from TRBV10-3 and TRBJ2-1; 15 bases match TRBD2. The CDR3 has 18 residues. Germline V gives CDR1 ENHRY, CDR2 SYGVKD. After removal of 5 bases from V and 0 bases from J, the junction contained 5 bases not matched to a gene. CDR3 bases: TGTGCCATCAGTCACGGGACTAGCGGGGGGAGCTCCTACAATGAGCAGTTCTTC. As protein: CAISHGTSGGSSYNEQFF.

This clonotype appeared once. The junction does not match germline at one end; this may be a read error. This chain links TRBV3-1 with TRBJ1-6; 10 nucleotides match TRBD1. The germline V gene has CDR1 LGHDT and CDR2 YNNKEL (reference sequence). This CDR3 region has 16 residues. The CDR3 here is CASSQPGQGNNSPLHF. DNA for the CDR3: TGTGCCAGTAGCCAACCGGGACAGGGGAATAATTCACCCCTCCACTTT.

This clonotype was picked up a small number of times. The J gene is TRBJ1-1, the V gene TRBV20-1; possible D gene TRBD1, 6 bases. Per the germline V gene, CDR1 is DFQATT and CDR2 is SNEGSKA (reference sequence). The V gene lost 1 base and the J gene lost 6 bases, with 18 bases spanning the gap. The CDR3 extends over 15 amino acids. CDR3 loop: CSARGRRGAFPEAFF. In DNA form, the CDR3 reads TGCAGTGCTAGAGGTCGGAGGGGGGCATTTCCTGAAGCTTTCTTT.

In DNA form, the CDR3 reads TGTGCCAGCAGCTTAGGGCTAGGACTAGTGGAGACCCAGTACTTC. Translation gives CASSLGLGLVETQYF. This sequence joins TRBV11-3 and TRBJ2-7, with 7 bases fitting TRBD2. The end of the DNA fits TRBJ2-5 better, so the J call may be wrong. CDR3 size: 15 residues. From germline, CDR1 is SGHNT and CDR2 YENEEA.

This chain uses TRBV15 with TRBJ2-3; D may be TRBD2 (5 bases). The ends were cut back, 0 bases at V and 2 bases at J, with 12 bases in the middle. Germline V gene lookup returns CDR1 LNHNV and CDR2 YYDKDF (reference sequence). CDR3 length equals 16 residues. Written as DNA, the CDR3 is TGTGCCACCAGCAGAGATCTGGTGGGAGTCACAGATACGCAGTATTTT. Amino acids: CATSRDLVGVTDTQYF.

The rearrangement joins TRBV7-8 to TRBJ1-1; no definite D call. V lost 1 base, J lost 2 bases, and 14 bases lay in between. Per germline, CDR1 SGHVS and CDR2 FQNEAQ. The CDR3 runs 16 residues. The CDR3 sequence: CASSLERLIRNTEAFF. CDR3 sequence (DNA): TGTGCCAGCAGCTTAGAACGGCTTATCCGTAACACTGAAGCTTTCTTT.

The V gene is TRBV11-2, the J gene TRBJ2-1, with TRBD1 as a possible D gene (5 bases). CDR1 SGHAT and CDR2 FQNNGV come from the germline V gene. V was clipped by 0 bases and J by 9 bases, with 9 bases between them. This CDR3 has 13 residues. The CDR3 region is CASSLDWGLEQFF. CDR3 nucleotides: TGTGCCAGCAGCTTAGATTGGGGCCTTGAGCAGTTCTTC.